This T cell receptor (beta chain) appears in the sequencing data of a study of T-cell reconstitution after alpha-beta-depleted transplantation in children. Study-wide findings and caveats: After transplant, at about two months, alpha-beta T cells were reportedly derived from several hundred expanded graft clones. From surviving recipient T cells and thymic progenitors came the high day-60 TCRbeta diversity observed in some patients. Once a year had passed after transplant, T-cell counts and diversity came mostly from newly produced T cells.

Researchers prepared the TCRbeta library using unique molecular identifiers, the study reports. TCRdb fed the PCR reads into MiXCR, producing one record per CDR3 protein. The table lists 90,000 to 130,000 distinct CDR3 sequences, around 6.4% of them singletons. The CDR3 is 11 residues long. The V and J ends lost 4 bases and 4 bases respectively, with 4 bases between them. Germline V gene sequence: CDR1 ENHRY, CDR2 SYGVKD. There are a few counts of this clonotype. Its antigen is not known. This clonotype was sampled from a male patient between 2 and 9 years old who had a stem cell transplant for acute lymphoblastic leukemia, so the T cells may come from the graft donor. The chain uses TRBV10-3 and TRBJ1-2, with D unclear. The material sequenced was PBMCs, mostly from graft donor cells, taken 360 days after TCRalphabeta/CD19-depleted stem cell transplant. In DNA, the CDR3 is TGTGCCATCAGTGCTCCCTATGGCTACACCTTC. This sequence encodes CAISAPYGYTF.